This TCR beta chain was obtained from a study of CD8 T cells in Susac syndrome. Reverse transcription of roughly 0.5 to 1 ug RNA used random hexamers. TCRdb recomputed calls from the immunoSEQ multiplex PCR reads with MiXCR, one row per CDR3 protein. The sample yields about 73,000 distinct CDR3 sequences, roughly 95% seen once. Germline CDR1 LGHNA, CDR2 YNFKEQ. The CDR3 has 15 amino acids. Between the trimmed V and J ends, which lost 0 bases and 1 base, there was a span of 9 bases. The rearrangement links TRBV4-2 to TRBJ1-2, with a tentative D call TRBD1 (5 bases). The receptor was derived from a human donor with multiple sclerosis. Source material: CD8+ T cells from PBMCs. CDR3 in DNA: TGTGCCAGCAGCCAAGAAGTCGGGGGTAACTATGGCTACACCTTC. It specifies CASSQEVGGNYGYTF.